This TCR beta chain was sequenced during a study of siplizumab effects on memory and regulatory T cells. Study-level findings and limits: Roughly 80-95% of proliferating CD4+ or CD8+ clones lacked a naive or memory phenotype that could be assigned. It was never confirmed that proliferating Tregs from siplizumab cultures were suppressive. Naive T cells appeared more varied than memory cells and looked like key alloresponse contributors.

Germline V gives CDR1 SGDLS, CDR2 YYNGEE. The CDR3 has 16 residues. Comment on this clone: Its target is not known. Mismatch with germline at one junction end may stem from a read error.

Roughly 99,000 TCR templates underwent assay in each sample. Sequencing used immunoSEQ multiplex PCR; TCRdb keeps in-frame clones, though not all of them. Of 56,000 or so clones listed, less than 98% are singletons. The specimen was naive CD8+ T cells sorted from blood. V gene TRBV9 combines with J gene TRBJ2-1; 7 bases are shared with TRBD2. The TCR originated in a human donor in good health. This chain's CDR3 is CASSVGGTQSSNEQFF. The CDR3, as DNA: TGTGCCAGCAGCGTCGGGGGGACCCAGTCCTCCAATGAGCAGTTCTTC.